This T cell receptor (beta chain) was documented in a study of Ad26.COV2.S vaccination and SARS-CoV-2 variants. Across the whole study: Intramuscularly, Ad26.COV2.S was given either once or twice, 56 days apart.

Sample treatment: 15 to 20 received Ad26.COV2.S at low or high dose, single or two shots; a few received placebo; per-sample allocation not given. The samples were gathered on day 63 after the first injection of vaccine or placebo. V gave up 3 bases and J gave up 8 bases; unmatched junction bases: 6. The germline CDR1 and CDR2 sequences are SGHTA and FQGNSA. The CDR3 is 14 amino acids. Produced via immunoSEQ multiplex PCR; TCRdb's table is partial and in-frame only. The sample has about 350,000 clones, 80% to 90% seen once. The source material was peripheral blood, sampled in a trial of Ad26.COV2.S vaccine versus placebo. The receptor's source is a person aged 18-60 years who received the Ad26.COV2.S COVID-19 vaccine or a placebo. The V and J genes are TRBV7-2 and TRBJ2-1; 8 positions agree with TRBD2. The CDR3 loop is CASSLERGRDEQFF. CDR3 coding DNA: TGTGCCAGCAGCTTGGAGCGGGGGCGCGATGAGCAGTTCTTC. Full variable domain (missing parts from reference TRBV7-2 and TRBJ2-1): GAGVSQSPSNKVTEKGKDVELRCDPISGHTALYWYRQSLGQGLEFLIYFQGNSAPDKSGLPSDRFSAERTGGSVSTLTIQRTQQEDSAVYLCASSLERGRDEQFFGPGTRLTVL.